This is a list of T cell receptor beta chains from one sample in a study of CXCR3-negative and CXCR3-positive naive CD8 T cells. TCRdb reworked the 5' RACE reads into one entry per CDR3 protein, no DNA. The sample's table shows some 120,000 distinct CDR3 sequences. The sequenced sample consisted of naive CXCR3+ CD8+ T cells from blood. The receptors derive from a human donor in good health. Some clones in this sample may be carry-over from other donors' samples. The CDR3 runs from the conserved cysteine through the conserved F or W.

>TRBV29-1|TRBJ1-1
CSVEDPDRDTEAFF
>TRBV2|TRBJ2-1
CASSEFVGAGGLNEQFF
>TRBV29-1|TRBJ1-2
CSGREPYGYTF
>TRBV10-1|TRBJ2-7
CASSRGLAGDYVQYF
>TRBV3-1|TRBJ2-1
CASSPRGHSYNEQFF
>TRBV10-2|TRBJ1-1
CASSESDRVSFDTEAFF
>TRBV5-1|TRBJ2-2
CASSSQRDRANTGELFF
>TRBV5-4|TRBJ1-1
CASSFGTGVPEAFF
>TRBV15|TRBJ2-1
CATSSSGSGYNEQFF
>TRBV20-1|TRBJ2-3
CSADWAGASTDTQYF
>TRBV20-1|TRBJ2-1
CSADSGGPYNEQFF
>TRBV19|TRBJ2-2
CASSSRLTPGELFF
>TRBV7-9|TRBJ1-2
CASSLVDESNYGYTF
>TRBV4-1|TRBJ2-2
CASTAGNTGELFF
>TRBV4-3|TRBJ1-1
CASSQDRTGSMNTEAFF
>TRBV9|TRBJ2-1
CASISDTSYNEQFF
>TRBV20-1|TRBJ2-5
CSARSGGAAETQYF
>TRBV19|TRBJ2-6
CASSWTSGANVLTF
>TRBV6-5|TRBJ2-1
CASSQGGEDYNEQFF
>TRBV24-1|TRBJ2-3
CATSGETSGAVTDTQYF
>TRBV20-1|TRBJ2-1
CSARTGDSDWDEQFF
>TRBV25-1|TRBJ2-2
CASSSLPGTEPYQNTGELFF
>TRBV12-3/TRBV12-4|TRBJ1-3
CASSLGGGNTIYF
>TRBV7-9|TRBJ2-7
CASSPRNRGREQYF
>TRBV19|TRBJ2-7
CASSIVLRPTSSYEQYF
>TRBV4-3|TRBJ2-7
CASSQGQGVYEQYF
>TRBV4-3|TRBJ1-4
CASSQDRGTGDEKLFF
>TRBV28|TRBJ2-7
CASSLAGQYSYEQYF
>TRBV28|TRBJ2-3
CASSRGAGTDTQYF
>TRBV7-9|TRBJ2-7
CASSPSSGPSYEQYF
>TRBV12-3/TRBV12-4|TRBJ2-7
CASSLGQYYQDEQYF
>TRBV5-5|TRBJ1-5
CASSIVGGWDQPQHF
>TRBV29-1|TRBJ2-3
CSVEAAGGAADTQYF
>TRBV7-6|TRBJ2-3
CASSWLRNSPNTDTQYF
>TRBV6-5|TRBJ1-1
CASSLLLDTEAFF
>TRBV5-1|TRBJ2-3
CASSPKEGRSTDTQYF
>TRBV5-1|TRBJ2-1
CASSGTANNEQFF
>TRBV29-1|TRBJ2-7
CSVELAGVHAYEQYF
>TRBV28|TRBJ2-7
CASSLLVGQGLVEQYF
>TRBV4-1|TRBJ2-3
CASSQASGTGGGDTQYF
>TRBV7-9|TRBJ2-3
CASSLVARERDTQYF
>TRBV5-1|TRBJ1-1
CASSVQGSNTEAFF
>TRBV6-5|TRBJ2-3
CASSFSPGQGRLLADTQYF
>TRBV7-9|TRBJ2-3
CASSPSYGGGIDLSTDTQYF
>TRBV3-1|TRBJ2-3
CASSQDRLADLDTQYF
>TRBV6-2/TRBV6-3|TRBJ1-1
CASSYVNTEAFF
>TRBV6-5|TRBJ2-1
CASSKTGTSGNYNEQFF
>TRBV27|TRBJ1-3
CASSFAGSGNTIYF
>TRBV6-2/TRBV6-3|TRBJ2-7
CASRNDGYEQYF
>TRBV19|TRBJ1-2
CASSSMAYGYTF
>TRBV5-8|TRBJ2-7
CASSWEGGVRYF
>TRBV7-3|TRBJ2-2
CASSDESGRGNTGELFF
>TRBV28|TRBJ1-5
CASSFIGSNQPQHF
>TRBV28|TRBJ1-5
CASSQTPDTVPQHF
>TRBV7-9|TRBJ2-7
CASSYQGAVENF
>TRBV7-8|TRBJ2-5
CASSSSSGGFQETQYF
>TRBV21-1|TRBJ2-2
CASSKVETGDLGNTGELFF
>TRBV29-1|TRBJ1-1
CSDESLGTENTEAFF